Presented here are 30 T cell receptor beta chains from one specimen sequenced in a study of OX40 agonist ivuxolimab in advanced cancers. Receptor libraries were prepared by the immunoSEQ multiplex PCR assay. The table comes from immuneACCESS by way of TCRdb, which keeps in-frame sequences with V and J called. Part of the clones is missing from these tables; in studies checked, under half for an unresolved V gene and the rest for unknown reasons. The sample records roughly 13,000 clones, around 77% of which are singletons. Less than 40% of the sample is held by the ten biggest clonotypes. Sample: CD4+ or CD8+ T cells sorted from blood, taken in a trial of the OX40 agonist ivuxolimab. Every receptor here comes from an adult with an advanced solid tumor such as melanoma, head and neck, liver or kidney cancer.

The gene calls are TRBV5-6 and TRBJ1-1; 9 bases line up with TRBD1. The J segment lost 5 bases and the V segment lost 0 bases, leaving 11 bases of the junction unmatched. This CDR3 has 17 residues. CDR1 and CDR2 (germline): SGHDT, YYEEEE. CDR3 bases: TGTGCCAGCAGCTTGGGGGGACAGGGATCAACGTTGACTGAAGCTTTCTTT. Translating gives CASSLGGQGSTLTEAFF.

This clone appeared a few times. V usage is TRBV5-6 and J usage is TRBJ2-4; 16 bases are a match to TRBD2. The CDR3 is 19 residues long. The V gene end was trimmed by 0 bases and the J gene end by 1 base; junction bases not matched to a gene: 4. CDR1 SGHDT and CDR2 YYEEEE come from the germline V gene. CDR3 protein: CASSLGRGLAGGAKNIQYF. CDR3 bases: TGTGCCAGCAGCTTGGGCAGGGGACTAGCGGGAGGGGCCAAAAACATTCAGTACTTC.

This clone has only a few counts. The chain carries TRBV5-1 and TRBJ2-7, with D unclear. Germline lookup yields CDR1 SGHRS and CDR2 YFSETQ. The V and J ends lost 4 bases and 1 base respectively, with 15 bases between them. The CDR3 length is 15 residues. In DNA form, the CDR3 reads TGCGCCAGCAGCCCTGCGGACGGTTATTCCTACGAGCAGTACTTC. Protein product: CASSPADGYSYEQYF.

V gene TRBV6-5 combines with J gene TRBJ2-5, with 7 bases lining up with TRBD1. CDR1 MNHEY and CDR2 SVGAGI come from the germline V gene. J was trimmed by 7 bases and V by 2 bases; bases with no gene match: 7. The CDR3 totals 14 residues. The CDR3 region is CASSYQGQPRTQYF. The CDR3 DNA reads TGTGCCAGCAGTTACCAGGGACAGCCCCGGACCCAGTACTTC.

The count of this clone is one. The chain joins TRBV19 to TRBJ2-5, with 11 bases lining up with TRBD2. Germline loops: CDR1 LNHDA, CDR2 SQIVND (reference sequence). There are 15 residues in the CDR3. J was trimmed by 2 bases and V by 5 bases; bases with no gene match: 4. Written as DNA, the CDR3 is TGTGCCAGTAGTGAGGGACTAGCGGCACAAGAGACCCAGTACTTC. It is translated as CASSEGLAAQETQYF.

The genes are TRBV19 and TRBJ2-1, with 7 bases matching TRBD2. The CDR3 length is 15 residues. CDR1 and CDR2 from the germline V gene are LNHDA and SQIVND (reference sequence). The V and J ends lost 2 bases and 4 bases, in that order; junction bases with no gene match: 5. The chain's CDR3 is CASSIWLAVYNEQFF. The CDR3 DNA reads as TGTGCCAGTAGTATATGGCTAGCGGTGTACAATGAGCAGTTCTTC. Full variable domain (remainder filled in from reference TRBV19 and TRBJ2-1): DGGITQSPKYLFRKEGQNVTLSCEQNLNHDAMYWYRQDPGQGLRLIYYSQIVNDFQKGDIAEGYSVSREKKESFPLTVTSAQKNPTAFYLCASSIWLAVYNEQFFGPGTRLTVL.

The chain has TRBV6-6 and TRBJ2-6, with D unclear. This CDR3 comprises 15 residues. Germline loops: CDR1 MNHNY, CDR2 SVGAGI (reference sequence). V was cut by 4 bases and J by 0 bases, with 7 bases left in between. The CDR3 sequence is CASSSAASGANVLTF. CDR3 coding DNA: TGTGCCAGCAGTTCGGCAGCCTCTGGGGCCAACGTCCTGACTTTC.

The CDR3 region has the DNA TGTGCCAGCAGCTACCGGACAGATGGCTACACCTTC. This encodes CASSYRTDGYTF. The rearrangement links TRBV5-8 to TRBJ1-2, with D maybe TRBD1 (6 bases). Trimming took 3 bases from V and 6 from J, leaving 9 bases between them. The CDR3 consists of 12 residues. Germline V CDR1 and CDR2: SGHTS, YDEGEE.

The V call is TRBV4-1, the J call TRBJ2-7; D unresolved. Deletions cut 3 bases from V and 4 bases from J, with 4 bases between. The germline V gene has CDR1 MGHRA and CDR2 YSYEKL. This CDR3 comprises 11 residues. DNA for the CDR3: TGCGCCAGCAGCCATGGGTACGAGCAGTACTTC. Translation: CASSHGYEQYF.

The chain is built from TRBV11-2 and TRBJ2-1, with D possibly TRBD2 on 5 matching bases. The CDR3 consists of 15 residues. CDR1 and CDR2 (germline): SGHAT, FQNNGV. V was pared by 0 bases and J by 0 bases, with 6 bases between. DNA of the CDR3: TGTGCCAGCAGCTTAGACGGGAACTCCTACAATGAGCAGTTCTTC. Its protein is CASSLDGNSYNEQFF. Full variable domain (rest looked up from reference TRBV11-2 and TRBJ2-1): EAGVAQSPRYKIIEKRQSVAFWCNPISGHATLYWYQQILGQGPKLLIQFQNNGVVDDSQLPKDRFSAERLKGVDSTLKIQPAKLEDSAVYLCASSLDGNSYNEQFFGPGTRLTVL.

The chain couples TRBV2 to TRBJ2-1; the match to TRBD2 covers 12 bases. The germline gives CDR1 SNHLY, CDR2 FYNNEI. This CDR3 is 15 amino acids long. Trimming took 7 bases from V and 5 from J; bases not matched to a gene: 6. CDR3 bases: TGTGCCAGCATCGCGACTAGCGGGGGAAACAATGAGCAGTTCTTC. This codes for CASIATSGGNNEQFF.

The chain couples TRBV2 to TRBJ1-5; 7 bases match TRBD1. The CDR3 sequence is 13 residues long. V was pared by 6 bases and J by 4 bases, with 3 bases of the junction left unmatched. Germline V gene data show CDR1 as SNHLY and CDR2 as FYNNEI. The CDR3 is CASRTGVNQPQHF. The CDR3 nucleotides are TGTGCCAGCAGAACAGGGGTAAATCAGCCCCAGCATTTT.

Here the CDR3 reads CASSNQGHRGRGEKLFF. CDR3 nucleotides: TGTGCCAGCAGCAACCAGGGCCACAGGGGGCGAGGTGAAAAACTGTTTTTT. The J gene is TRBJ1-4, the V gene TRBV21-1; the D segment call TRBD1 is taken from the table without a DNA check. TRBV21-1 is an annotated pseudogene. The CDR3 runs to 17 residues.

The chain combines TRBV4-2 with TRBJ2-7; TRBD2 might be the D (6 bases). Trimming took off 2 bases at V and 2 bases at J, with 16 bases between the two ends. Germline V lookup: CDR1 LGHNA, CDR2 YNFKEQ. This CDR3 is built from 16 residues. The CDR3 coding sequence is TGTGCCAGCAGCCAACAGGCTAGCGAGTTTCCCTACGAGCAGTACTTC. Its protein product is CASSQQASEFPYEQYF.

The chain recombines TRBV18 with TRBJ2-2, with D uncertain. Per the germline V gene, CDR1 is KGHSH and CDR2 is LQKENI. This CDR3 spans 12 amino acids. Trimming took 8 bases from V and 5 from J, leaving 9 bases between them. CDR3 sequence (DNA): TGTGCCAGCAACGTCGGGACCGGGGAGCTGTTTTTT. Its protein product is CASNVGTGELFF. Variable domain in full (rest from reference TRBV18 and TRBJ2-2): NAGVMQNPRHLVRRRGQEARLRCSPMKGHSHVYWYRQLPEEGLKFMVYLQKENIIDESGMPKERFSAEFPKEGPSILRIQQVVRGDSAAYFCASNVGTGELFFGEGSRLTVL.

The V gene is TRBV2, the J gene TRBJ2-5; unclear D gene. V shed 4 bases and J shed 3 bases, with 9 bases lying between them. Germline lookup yields CDR1 SNHLY and CDR2 FYNNEI. The CDR3 sequence is 13 residues long. CDR3 in DNA: TGTGCCAGCAGTGGGGGTATGAAAGAGACCCAGTACTTC. Translated: CASSGGMKETQYF.

The chain joins TRBV10-3 to TRBJ2-1, with 9 bases that match TRBD1. The CDR3 consists of 13 residues. In germline, CDR1 is ENHRY, CDR2 SYGVKD. The V and J ends lost 2 bases and 10 bases, in that order; junction bases with no gene match: 3. CDR3 sequence reads: CAISEGTGTEQFF. Written as DNA, the CDR3 is TGTGCCATCAGTGAGGGGACAGGGACCGAGCAGTTCTTC.

By sample share, this clone is medium-sized. The chain carries TRBV7-8 and TRBJ2-7; the match to TRBD1 covers 11 bases. Germline trimming cut 5 bases from V and 5 bases from J; bases unmatched to any gene: 11. The CDR3 is 16 residues long. The V gene's germline CDR1 is SGHVS and CDR2 FQNEAQ. CDR3 nucleotide sequence: TGTGCCAGCAGCCCCCCCCGGACAGGGGGCTTGGACGAGCAGTACTTC. Amino acids: CASSPPRTGGLDEQYF. Supplemented by reference TRBV7-8 and TRBJ2-7, the full variable domain reads GAGVSQSPRYKVAKRGQDVALRCDPISGHVSLFWYQQALGQGPEFLTYFQNEAQLDKSGLPSDRFFAERPEGSVSTLKIQRTQQEDSAVYLCASSPPRTGGLDEQYFGPGTRLTVT.

Only a few counts were recorded for this clone. The V and J genes are TRBV5-8 and TRBJ2-1, with TRBD2 matching 8 bases. V lost 3 bases, J lost 4 bases, and 9 bases stayed unmatched. CDR1 is SGHTS, CDR2 YDEGEE, per germline. The CDR3 consists of 16 residues. The CDR3 spells CASSWERELYYNEQFF. As DNA, the CDR3 is TGTGCCAGCAGCTGGGAGCGGGAGCTCTATTACAATGAGCAGTTCTTC.

In this sample, this clone turned up once. This chain uses TRBV7-2 with TRBJ2-5, with no clear D. Germline V gene sequence: CDR1 SGHTA, CDR2 FQGNSA. The CDR3 totals 14 residues. Trimming cost V 3 bases and J 2 bases, with 10 bases left between them. This CDR3 reads CASSFGLMQETQYF. DNA for the CDR3: TGTGCCAGCAGCTTCGGTTTAATGCAAGAGACCCAGTACTTC.

This clone was detected a few times. V gene TRBV7-9 combines with J gene TRBJ2-3, with 10 bases matching TRBD1. After removal of 4 bases from V and 4 bases from J, the junction contained 5 bases not matched to a gene. The V gene's germline CDR1 is SEHNR and CDR2 FQNEAQ (reference sequence). CDR3 length: 15 residues. The CDR3 sequence is CASSSDDRGPDTQYF. CDR3 coding DNA: TGTGCCAGCAGCTCCGATGACAGGGGGCCAGATACGCAGTATTTT.

The V gene is TRBV6-5, the J gene TRBJ2-2; D could derive from TRBD1 or TRBD2 (5 bases each). Germline CDR1 reads MNHEY; CDR2 reads SVGAGI. The CDR3 is made up of 15 amino acids. V lost 0 bases, J lost 6 bases, and 11 bases lay in between. The CDR3 DNA reads as TGTGCCAGCAGTTACTCGGCAATGGGGGCCGGGGAGCTGTTTTTT. This sequence encodes CASSYSAMGAGELFF.

This clone was counted between two and nine times. The rearrangement uses TRBV28 and TRBJ1-2; D is undetermined. Trimming took off 2 bases at V and 2 bases at J, with 12 bases between the two ends. Germline V lookup: CDR1 MDHEN, CDR2 SYDVKM. The CDR3 loop spans 15 amino acids. Here the CDR3 DNA reads TGTGCCAGCAGTTTAAGACATAACCTCAACTATGGCTACACCTTC. Amino acid sequence: CASSLRHNLNYGYTF.

This chain joins TRBV4-1 and TRBJ2-3; 7 bases are a match to TRBD2. CDR1 is MGHRA, CDR2 YSYEKL, per germline. Trimming at V came to 4 bases and at J to 2 bases, leaving 9 bases not matched to a gene. This CDR3 has 16 amino acids. The CDR3: CASSLLLADSTDTQYF. Written as DNA, the CDR3 is TGCGCCAGCAGCCTCCTCCTAGCGGACTCCACAGATACGCAGTATTTT.

The rearrangement uses TRBV7-3 and TRBJ2-2; perhaps TRBD1 as D (7 bases). Between the trimmed V and J ends, which lost 5 bases and 1 base, there was a span of 11 bases. This CDR3 contains 15 residues. Germline values: CDR1 SGHTA, CDR2 FQGTGA. CDR3: CASSPQGGNTGELFF. As DNA, the CDR3 is TGTGCCAGCAGCCCCCAGGGGGGGAACACCGGGGAGCTGTTTTTT. The variable domain in full, with the rest retrieved from reference TRBV7-3 and TRBJ2-2, is GAGVSQTPSNKVTEKGKYVELRCDPISGHTALYWYRQSLGQGPEFLIYFQGTGAADDSGLPNDRFFAVRPEGSVSTLKIQRTERGDSAVYLCASSPQGGNTGELFFGEGSRLTVL.

V and J are TRBV7-2 and TRBJ2-3; D is uncertain. CDR1 is SGHTA, CDR2 FQGNSA, per germline. The CDR3 runs 15 residues. With 3 bases removed from V and 8 bases from J, the gap between germline ends came to 18 bases. CDR3 coding DNA: TGTGCCAGCAGCTTGTCCCGTATAACCCAGGTTACGCAGTATTTT. It translates to CASSLSRITQVTQYF.

The V call is TRBV27, the J call TRBJ2-2; 8 positions match TRBD2. Trimming removed 2 bases from V and 2 bases from J; junction bases left unmatched: 1. Per the germline V gene, CDR1 is MNHEY and CDR2 is SMNVEV (reference sequence). The CDR3 loop spans 15 amino acids. The chain's CDR3 is CASSLSGSNTGELFF. CDR3 in DNA: TGTGCCAGCAGTTTAAGCGGGAGTAACACCGGGGAGCTGTTTTTT.

This clone was counted only a few times. DNA for the CDR3: TGTGCCAGTAGTAAGGCCGGCGGGTACGAGCAGTACTTC. Its translation: CASSKAGGYEQYF. The chain has TRBV19 and TRBJ2-7; a weak D match, TRBD2 (5 bases). With 4 bases removed from V and 4 bases from J, the gap between germline ends came to 11 bases. The CDR3 is 13 amino acids. Germline CDR1 and CDR2: LNHDA and SQIVND (reference sequence).

The chain couples TRBV9 to TRBJ1-5; no clear D. In germline, CDR1 is SGDLS, CDR2 YYNGEE. Trimming shortened V by 0 bases and J by 3 bases, and 7 bases separated the two germline ends. This CDR3 region has 14 residues. CDR3 DNA: TGTGCCAGCAGCGTAGGGGGTATCAATCAGCCCCAGCATTTT. It yields the protein CASSVGGINQPQHF.

The chain carries TRBV11-3 and TRBJ2-1; possibly TRBD2 for D (6 bases). Trimming removed 5 bases from V and 6 bases from J, with 11 bases in between. Germline CDR1 SGHNT, CDR2 YENEEA. This CDR3 contains 13 residues. The chain's CDR3 is CASSASEGNEQFF. The CDR3 coding sequence is TGTGCCAGCAGCGCCTCGGAGGGCAATGAGCAGTTCTTC. Using reference TRBV11-3 and TRBJ2-1 for the parts outside the CDR3, the full variable domain is EAGVVQSPRYKIIEKKQPVAFWCNPISGHNTLYWYLQNLGQGPELLIRYENEEAVDDSQLPKDRFSAERLKGVDSTLKIQPAELGDSAVYLCASSASEGNEQFFGPGTRLTVL.